This TCR beta chain was documented in a study of CD8 T cells in Susac syndrome. Points from the study as a whole: As acknowledged by the study, its TCR sequencing and HLA analysis included a relatively small number of individuals.

Reverse transcription used about 0.5 to 1 ug RNA and random hexamers. Amplification of TCR beta CDR3 was carried out by immunoSEQ multiplex PCR, which covered 54 Vbeta and 13 Jbeta segments. Via MiXCR, TCRdb re-called the immunoSEQ multiplex PCR reads, giving one row per CDR3 protein. Among about 160,000 distinct CDR3 sequences listed, over 85% were seen once. This CDR3 comprises 16 residues. Per the germline V gene, CDR1 is MNHNS and CDR2 is SASEGT. Deletions cut 5 bases from V and 2 bases from J, with 17 bases between. Note on this clonotype: No antigen is known for it.

CD8+ and CD4+ T cells from blood underwent TCR beta sequencing, which was carried out in a high-throughput format. Sequenced sample: CD4+ T cells from PBMCs. The source is a human donor in good health. V usage is TRBV6-1 and J usage is TRBJ2-3, with D unclear. The CDR3 coding sequence is TGTGCCAGCAGTCGAACCTCCGGGCCCATCACAGATACGCAGTATTTT. It translates to CASSRTSGPITDTQYF.